The 19 T cell receptor beta chains below were found in one sample sequenced in a study of T cell responses to AZD1222 COVID-19 vaccine. The repertoire was sequenced with immunoSEQ multiplex PCR; TCRdb's copy has only in-frame clones and lacks some. This sample has roughly 85,000 clones, with approximately 90% found just once. Here the sequenced sample was peripheral blood, taken 28 days after the second AZD1222 dose. Receptor source: an adult who received the AZD1222 COVID-19 vaccine.

This rearrangement joins TRBV5-4 to TRBJ1-5; unclear D gene. The length of the CDR3 is 13 residues. The V end lost 0 bases, the J end lost 7 bases, and 8 bases lay between the germline ends. CDR1 and CDR2 (germline): SGHNT, YYREEE (reference sequence). In DNA form, the CDR3 reads TGTGCCAGCAGCTTGGGTCCAGAGCAGCCCCAGCATTTT. It specifies CASSLGPEQPQHF.

The V and J genes are TRBV2 and TRBJ2-3; the D is unclear. The CDR3 loop spans 15 amino acids. The germline gives CDR1 SNHLY, CDR2 FYNNEI. V lost 4 bases, J lost 0 bases, and 11 bases lay in between. The CDR3 spells CASSADPQSTDTQYF. The CDR3 nucleotides are TGTGCCAGCAGTGCAGACCCACAAAGCACAGATACGCAGTATTTT.

The chain uses TRBV5-1 and TRBJ1-1, with TRBD1 as a possible D gene (5 bases). The germline V gene has CDR1 SGHRS and CDR2 YFSETQ. The V gene lost 0 bases and the J gene lost 9 bases, with 12 bases spanning the gap. This CDR3 contains 13 residues. The chain's CDR3 is CASSLGTGNQAFF. CDR3 DNA sequence: TGCGCCAGCAGCTTGGGTACAGGCAATCAAGCTTTCTTT. The full variable domain, completed using reference TRBV5-1 and TRBJ1-1, is KAGVTQTPRYLIKTRGQQVTLSCSPISGHRSVSWYQQTPGQGLQFLFEYFSETQRNKGNFPGRFSGRQFSNSRSEMNVSTLELGDSALYLCASSLGTGNQAFFGQGTRLTVV.

V is TRBV7-6 and J is TRBJ2-2; the match to TRBD1 covers 8 bases. CDR1 is SGHVS and CDR2 is FNYEAQ in the germline V gene. This CDR3 contains 15 residues. V lost 5 bases, J lost 6 bases, and 8 bases stayed unmatched. CDR3 sequence (DNA): TGTGCCAGCAGCACCACAGGGGGAAGGTCCGGGGAGCTGTTTTTT. Residues: CASSTTGGRSGELFF. Full variable domain (missing parts from reference TRBV7-6 and TRBJ2-2): GAGVSQSPRYKVTKRGQDVALRCDPISGHVSLYWYRQALGQGPEFLTYFNYEAQQDKSGLPNDRFSAERPEGSISTLTIQRTEQRDSAMYRCASSTTGGRSGELFFGEGSRLTVL.

The genes are TRBV6-2 or TRBV6-3 and TRBJ1-5, with a tentative D call TRBD1 (5 bases). The CDR3 is 18 amino acids. Per the germline V gene, CDR1 is MNHEY and CDR2 is SVGEGT. V was clipped by 0 bases and J by 2 bases, with 17 bases between them. The CDR3 nucleotides are TGTGCCAGCAGTTACTCGTACGGGACTCCGGGAGGCAATCAGCCCCAGCATTTT. Its translation: CASSYSYGTPGGNQPQHF.

This chain connects TRBV5-1 to TRBJ2-1; TRBD2 matches at 10 bases. The germline V gene has CDR1 SGHRS and CDR2 YFSETQ. CDR3 length equals 15 residues. The V gene end was trimmed by 4 bases and the J gene end by 5 bases; junction bases not matched to a gene: 6. This chain's CDR3 is CASSESGGANNEQFF. The CDR3 bases are TGCGCCAGCAGCGAGAGCGGGGGGGCCAACAATGAGCAGTTCTTC.

The chain employs TRBV30 and TRBJ1-5, with TRBD1 identical over 8 bases. Germline loops: CDR1 GTSNPN, CDR2 SVGIG (reference sequence). The CDR3 spans 16 residues. V lost 1 base, J lost 5 bases, and 10 bases stayed unmatched. The CDR3 reads CAWSANTGGRDQPQHF. Here the CDR3 DNA reads TGTGCCTGGAGTGCAAACACAGGGGGACGGGATCAGCCCCAGCATTTT. Using reference TRBV30 and TRBJ1-5 for the parts outside the CDR3, the full variable domain is SQTIHQWPATLVQPVGSPLSLECTVEGTSNPNLYWYRQAAGRGLQLLFYSVGIGQISSEVPQNLSASRPQDRQFILSSKKLLLSDSGFYLCAWSANTGGRDQPQHFGDGTRLSIL.

This sequence joins TRBV11-3 and TRBJ2-5; weak D call: TRBD2 (5 bases). The CDR3 runs 14 residues. Trimming left V 3 bases short and J 5 bases short, with 13 bases between. CDR1 and CDR2 from the germline V gene are SGHNT and YENEEA. The DNA for the CDR3 is TGTGCCAGCAGCTTGGCCGGGGTAGGGGAGACCCAGTACTTC. Its protein product is CASSLAGVGETQYF.

J is TRBJ2-1 and V is TRBV11-2; D might be TRBD2 (6 bases). CDR3 length equals 14 residues. CDR1 SGHAT and CDR2 FQNNGV come from the germline V gene. V gave up 5 bases and J gave up 4 bases, with 12 bases separating them. CDR3 in amino acids: CASSTVGGYNEQFF. CDR3 in DNA: TGTGCCAGCAGCACCGTCGGGGGATACAATGAGCAGTTCTTC.

The rearrangement uses TRBV11-3 and TRBJ2-7; 10 bases are a match to TRBD1. V was pared by 5 bases and J by 6 bases, with 13 bases of the junction left unmatched. Per germline, CDR1 SGHNT and CDR2 YENEEA. CDR3 length: 16 residues. CDR3 DNA sequence: TGTGCCAGCAGCCCCCAGTCCGGGACAGGGGCTGGCGAGCAGTACTTC. Translation: CASSPQSGTGAGEQYF.

The genes are TRBV27 and TRBJ2-2; D remains unclear. V lost 4 bases and J 6 bases, leaving 9 bases between the germline ends. The CDR3 extends over 13 amino acids. In germline, CDR1 is MNHEY, CDR2 SMNVEV (reference sequence). CDR3 bases: TGTGCCAGCAGTTCGATGGTGGCCGGGGAGCTGTTTTTT. It encodes CASSSMVAGELFF.

The rearrangement uses TRBV12-3 or TRBV12-4 and TRBJ1-1; tentative D call: TRBD1 (5 bases). The CDR3 totals 12 residues. Between the trimmed V and J ends, which lost 1 base and 9 bases, there was a span of 9 bases. In DNA form, the CDR3 reads TGTGCCAGCAGTTTAGGTCTGGGGCAAGCTTTCTTT. Protein: CASSLGLGQAFF.

This sequence joins TRBV24-1 and TRBJ2-1; 10 bases fit TRBD2. V was pared by 1 base and J by 7 bases, with 6 bases of the junction left unmatched. The CDR3 contains 16 residues. Per germline, CDR1 KGHDR and CDR2 SFDVKD. The CDR3 sequence is CATSDFLAGDLNEQFF. The CDR3 bases are TGTGCCACCAGTGATTTCCTAGCGGGAGATCTAAATGAGCAGTTCTTC.

The chain employs TRBV2 and TRBJ1-2; D is undetermined. The CDR3 sequence is 14 residues long. Per germline, CDR1 SNHLY and CDR2 FYNNEI. Trimming took 7 bases from V and 3 from J, leaving 15 bases between them. The CDR3 protein is CASIREPRYYGYTF. The CDR3 coding sequence is TGTGCCAGCATCCGGGAACCGAGATACTATGGCTACACCTTC.

The gene calls are TRBV11-3 and TRBJ2-7, with D perhaps TRBD2 (6 bases). Germline assignment: CDR1 SGHNT and CDR2 YENEEA. V was shortened by 6 bases and J by 3 bases, with 18 bases between the two germline ends. CDR3 length: 15 residues. The CDR3 is CASRLTSNLGYEQYF. In DNA, the CDR3 is TGTGCCAGCAGGCTGACTAGTAACCTTGGCTACGAGCAGTACTTC.

J is TRBJ2-2 and V is TRBV5-6; D unresolved. Trimming removed 0 bases at V and 1 base at J, with 10 bases between. The V gene's germline CDR1 is SGHDT and CDR2 YYEEEE. The CDR3 sequence is 16 residues long. The CDR3 nucleotides read TGTGCCAGCAGCTTGGCCGGACGGCTGAACACCGGGGAGCTGTTTTTT. Its translation: CASSLAGRLNTGELFF.

The chain joins TRBV11-2 to TRBJ2-5, with D uncertain. The CDR3 length is 12 residues. Germline CDR1 is SGHAT and CDR2 is FQNNGV. Trimming stripped 4 bases from V and 4 bases from J, with 7 bases between. CDR3 in DNA: TGTGCCAGCAGCTATCATTTAGAGACCCAGTACTTC. Amino acid sequence: CASSYHLETQYF.

The chain couples TRBV10-3 to TRBJ1-5, with D unresolved. Trimming removed 5 bases at V and 0 bases at J, with 11 bases between. The V gene's germline CDR1 is ENHRY and CDR2 SYGVKD. CDR3 size: 15 residues. DNA of the CDR3: TGTGCCATCAGTTCGAGGGCGGATAGCAATCAGCCCCAGCATTTT. It encodes CAISSRADSNQPQHF.

The CDR3 here is CASSYSVVLRGTEAFF. The CDR3 DNA reads as TGTGCCAGCAGTTACTCGGTGGTCCTCAGGGGCACTGAAGCTTTCTTT. The chain has TRBV6-2 or TRBV6-3 and TRBJ1-1; a possible D gene is TRBD1 (6 bases). This CDR3 is built from 16 residues. V gave up 0 bases and J gave up 4 bases, with 15 bases separating them. From germline, CDR1 is MNHEY and CDR2 SVGEGT.